The T cell receptor beta chain under discussion was sequenced for a study of early T cells in non-severe SARS-CoV-2 infection. Using its own MiXCR run on the 5' RACE reads, TCRdb lists one record per CDR3 protein. The data contain around 80,000 distinct CDR3 sequences, about an eighth of them singletons. CDR1 is SGHRS, CDR2 YFSETQ, per germline. The V and J ends lost 4 bases and 3 bases, in that order; junction bases with no gene match: 8. The CDR3 is 15 residues long. The rearrangement uses TRBV5-1 and TRBJ2-7; TRBD1 agrees at 9 bases. The sequenced sample consisted of whole blood. The receptor was isolated from an adult who was a healthcare worker with PCR-confirmed SARS-CoV-2 infection or an uninfected control (not recorded which). The chain's CDR3 is CASSVGTGSHYEQYF. CDR3 DNA sequence: TGCGCCAGCAGCGTTGGGACAGGGAGTCACTACGAGCAGTACTTC.